This T cell receptor (beta chain) was captured in a study of blood T cell repertoires in COVID-19. Study information: Acute and convalescent COVID-19 samples came from the United States, Italy and Spain. The cDNA or gDNA used as material had been derived from T cells, B-cell-depleted T cells, or PBMCs.

Germline CDR1 is SGHTA and CDR2 is FQGNSA. Trimming pared 5 bases from V and 5 bases from J, leaving 9 bases between. This CDR3 is built from 12 residues. Sequencing used immunoSEQ multiplex PCR; TCRdb keeps in-frame clones, though not all of them. The sample lists a few hundred thousand clones; 75% to 85% were seen once. Sequenced input: peripheral blood. The TCR was taken from a woman between 40 and 50 years old who had recovered from COVID-19. This chain connects TRBV7-2 to TRBJ2-5; maybe TRBD1 (6 bases). CDR3 sequence: CASSRQEETQYF. Here the CDR3 DNA reads TGTGCCAGCAGCCGACAGGAGGAGACCCAGTACTTC. Variable domain in full (rest from reference TRBV7-2 and TRBJ2-5): GAGVSQSPSNKVTEKGKDVELRCDPISGHTALYWYRQSLGQGLEFLIYFQGNSAPDKSGLPSDRFSAERTGGSVSTLTIQRTQQEDSAVYLCASSRQEETQYFGPGTRLLVL.